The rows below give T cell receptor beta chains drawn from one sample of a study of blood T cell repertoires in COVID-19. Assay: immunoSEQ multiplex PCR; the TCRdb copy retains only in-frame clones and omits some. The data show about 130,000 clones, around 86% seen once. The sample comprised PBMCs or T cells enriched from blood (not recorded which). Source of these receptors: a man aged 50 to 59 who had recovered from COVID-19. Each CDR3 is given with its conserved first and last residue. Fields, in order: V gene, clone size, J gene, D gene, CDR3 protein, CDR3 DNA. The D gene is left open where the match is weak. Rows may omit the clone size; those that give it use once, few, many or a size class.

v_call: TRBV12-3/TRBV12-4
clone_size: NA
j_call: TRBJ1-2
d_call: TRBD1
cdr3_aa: CASTRTGDGYTF
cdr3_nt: TGTGCCAGCACCAGGACAGGGGATGGCTACACCTTC

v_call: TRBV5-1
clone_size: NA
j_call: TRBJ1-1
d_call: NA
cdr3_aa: CASSSQAQGSNTEAFF
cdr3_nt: TGCGCCAGCAGTTCACAAGCACAGGGATCGAACACTGAAGCTTTCTTT

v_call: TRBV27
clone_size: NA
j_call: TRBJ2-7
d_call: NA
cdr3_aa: CASSPPGEQYF
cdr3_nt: TGTGCCAGCAGCCCCCCGGGCGAGCAGTACTTC

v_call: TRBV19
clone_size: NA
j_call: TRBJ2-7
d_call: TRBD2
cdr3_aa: CASSQLAGSLSYEQYF
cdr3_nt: TGTGCCAGTAGTCAACTAGCGGGGAGCCTTTCCTACGAGCAGTACTTC

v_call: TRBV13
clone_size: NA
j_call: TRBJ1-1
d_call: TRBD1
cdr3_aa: CASSNRGSGGLNTEAFF
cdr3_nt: TGTGCCAGCAGCAATCGAGGTTCAGGGGGATTGAACACTGAAGCTTTCTTT

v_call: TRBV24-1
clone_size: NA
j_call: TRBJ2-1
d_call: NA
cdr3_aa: CATSDPLGSGLEQFF
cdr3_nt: TGTGCCACCAGTGACCCATTAGGTAGCGGACTTGAGCAGTTCTTC

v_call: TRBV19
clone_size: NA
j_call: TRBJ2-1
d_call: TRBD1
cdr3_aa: CASSPPDRGEQFF
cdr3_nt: TGTGCCAGTAGTCCTCCCGACAGGGGAGAGCAGTTCTTC

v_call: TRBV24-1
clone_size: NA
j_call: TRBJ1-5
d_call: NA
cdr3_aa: CATAPPGGNQPQHF
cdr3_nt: TGTGCCACCGCACCACCGGGAGGCAATCAGCCCCAGCATTTT

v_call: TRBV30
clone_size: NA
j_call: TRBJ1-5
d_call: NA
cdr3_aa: CAWSLDSPYQPQHF
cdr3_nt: TGTGCCTGGAGCCTAGACTCTCCGTACCAGCCCCAGCATTTT

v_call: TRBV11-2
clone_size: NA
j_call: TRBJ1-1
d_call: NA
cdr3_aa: CASSAFHMNTEAFF
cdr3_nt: TGTGCCAGCAGCGCCTTTCACATGAACACTGAAGCTTTCTTT

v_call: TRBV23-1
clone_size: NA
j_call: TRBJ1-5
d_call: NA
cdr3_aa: CASSHVRSPNQPQHF
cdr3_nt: TGCGCCAGCAGTCATGTCAGGTCCCCAAATCAGCCCCAGCATTTT

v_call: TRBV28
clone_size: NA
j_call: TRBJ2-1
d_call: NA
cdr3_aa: CASEVWNEQFF
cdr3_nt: TGTGCCAGCGAGGTCTGGAATGAGCAGTTCTTC

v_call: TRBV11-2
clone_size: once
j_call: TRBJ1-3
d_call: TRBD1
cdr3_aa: CASSSDRAHTIYF
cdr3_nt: TGTGCCAGCAGCTCGGACAGGGCCCACACCATATATTTT

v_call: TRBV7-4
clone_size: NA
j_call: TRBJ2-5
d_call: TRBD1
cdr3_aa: CASSLFHLGQGGWETQYF
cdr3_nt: TGTGCCAGCAGCTTATTCCATCTGGGACAGGGGGGTTGGGAGACCCAGTACTTC

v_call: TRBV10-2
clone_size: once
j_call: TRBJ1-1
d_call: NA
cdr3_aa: CASKSGGGGTEAFF
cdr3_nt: TGCGCCAGCAAGAGTGGGGGGGGAGGCACTGAAGCTTTCTTT

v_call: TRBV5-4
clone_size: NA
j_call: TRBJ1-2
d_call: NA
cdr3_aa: CASSSRGTHLRGGYTF
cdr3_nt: TGTGCCAGCAGCTCTCGAGGGACTCACCTACGGGGTGGCTACACCTTC

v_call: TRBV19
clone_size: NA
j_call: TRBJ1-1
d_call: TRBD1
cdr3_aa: CASSISQGGTGASNTEAFF
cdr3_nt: TGTGCCAGTAGCATTAGTCAAGGAGGGACAGGAGCTTCTAACACTGAAGCTTTCTTT

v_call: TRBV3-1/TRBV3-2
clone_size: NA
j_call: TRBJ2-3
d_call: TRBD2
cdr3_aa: CASSRMLAGLTDTQYF
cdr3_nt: TGTGCCAGCAGCCGGATGCTAGCGGGGCTGACAGATACGCAGTATTTT

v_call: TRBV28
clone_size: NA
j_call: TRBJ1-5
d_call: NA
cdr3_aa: CASSSTWRGAGPQHF
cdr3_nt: TGTGCCAGCAGTTCAACCTGGAGGGGCGCAGGGCCCCAGCATTTT

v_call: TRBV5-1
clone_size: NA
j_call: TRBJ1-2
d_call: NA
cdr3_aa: CASSPNTQALYGYTF
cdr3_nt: TGCGCCAGCAGCCCCAATACCCAGGCCCTCTATGGCTACACCTTC

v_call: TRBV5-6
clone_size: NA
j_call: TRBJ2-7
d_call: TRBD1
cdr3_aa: CASSFGTGDEQYF
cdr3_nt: TGTGCCAGCAGCTTCGGGACAGGGGACGAGCAGTACTTC

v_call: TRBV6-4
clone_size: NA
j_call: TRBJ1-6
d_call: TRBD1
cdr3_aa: CASSDGTGDNSPLHF
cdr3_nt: TGTGCCAGCAGTGACGGGACAGGGGACAATTCACCCCTCCACTTT

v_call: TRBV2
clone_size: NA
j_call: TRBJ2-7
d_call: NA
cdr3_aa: CASSERLDNLMDF
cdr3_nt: TGTGCCAGCAGTGAAAGGTTGGACAACTTGATGGACTTC

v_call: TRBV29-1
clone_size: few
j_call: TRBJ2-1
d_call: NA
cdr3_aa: CSVFIQPSSYNEQFF
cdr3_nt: TGCAGCGTTTTTATACAGCCAAGCTCCTACAATGAGCAGTTCTTC

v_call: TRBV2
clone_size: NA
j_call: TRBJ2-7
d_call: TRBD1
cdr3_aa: CASSGDRLYEQYF
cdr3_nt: TGTGCCAGCAGTGGGGACAGACTCTACGAGCAGTACTTC

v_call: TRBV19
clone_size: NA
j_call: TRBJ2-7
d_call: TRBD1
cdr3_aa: CASSIRQGDGEQYF
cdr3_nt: TGTGCCAGTAGTATTCGACAGGGAGACGGGGAGCAGTACTTC

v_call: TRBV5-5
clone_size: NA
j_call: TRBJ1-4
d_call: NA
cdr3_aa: CASSRLRGSQEKLFF
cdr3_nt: TGTGCCAGCAGCCGCTTGAGGGGGTCACAGGAAAAACTGTTTTTT

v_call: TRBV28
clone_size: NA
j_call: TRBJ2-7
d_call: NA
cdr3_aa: CASSLSGVYEQYF
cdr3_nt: TGTGCCAGCAGTTTATCAGGGGTCTACGAGCAGTACTTC

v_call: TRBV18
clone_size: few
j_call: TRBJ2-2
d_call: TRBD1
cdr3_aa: CASSSRTGTGVTGELFF
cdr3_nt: TGTGCCAGCTCATCACGTACCGGGACAGGGGTAACCGGGGAGCTGTTTTTT

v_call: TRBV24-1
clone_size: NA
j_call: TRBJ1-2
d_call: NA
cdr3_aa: CATSDWQGYGYTF
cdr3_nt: TGTGCCACCAGTGATTGGCAGGGCTATGGCTACACCTTC

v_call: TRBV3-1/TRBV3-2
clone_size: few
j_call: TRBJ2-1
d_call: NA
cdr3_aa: CASSQVLTGEQFF
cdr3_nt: TGTGCCAGCAGCCAGGTGCTTACAGGTGAGCAGTTCTTC

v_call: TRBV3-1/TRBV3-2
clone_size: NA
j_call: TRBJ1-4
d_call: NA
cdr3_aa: CASSSGTFNEKLFF
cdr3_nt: TGTGCCAGCAGCTCCGGGACATTCAATGAAAAACTGTTTTTT

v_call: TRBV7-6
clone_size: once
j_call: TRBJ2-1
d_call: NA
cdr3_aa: CASSLVLGGEQFF
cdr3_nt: TGTGCCAGCAGCTTAGTACTGGGGGGTGAGCAGTTCTTC

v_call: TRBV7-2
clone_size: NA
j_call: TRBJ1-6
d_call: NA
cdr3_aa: CASTLMGQGNSPLHF
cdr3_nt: TGTGCCAGCACCCTAATGGGGCAGGGCAATTCACCCCTCCACTTT

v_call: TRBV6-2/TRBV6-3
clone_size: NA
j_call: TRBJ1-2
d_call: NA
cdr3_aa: CASSYNRDGYTF
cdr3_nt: TGTGCCAGCAGTTACAATAGAGATGGCTACACCTTC

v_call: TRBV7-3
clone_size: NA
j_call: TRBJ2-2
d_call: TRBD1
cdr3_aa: CASSLNTGAGTGELFF
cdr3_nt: TGTGCCAGCAGCTTAAATACAGGGGCGGGCACCGGGGAGCTGTTTTTT

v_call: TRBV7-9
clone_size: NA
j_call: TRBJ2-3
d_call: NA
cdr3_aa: CASNGHDTQYF
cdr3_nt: TGTGCCAGCAACGGACACGATACGCAGTATTTT

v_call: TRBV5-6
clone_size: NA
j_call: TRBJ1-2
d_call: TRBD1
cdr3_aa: CASSAKPGTGGGRSYGYTF
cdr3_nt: TGTGCCAGCAGCGCCAAACCAGGGACAGGGGGCGGACGGAGCTATGGCTACACCTTC

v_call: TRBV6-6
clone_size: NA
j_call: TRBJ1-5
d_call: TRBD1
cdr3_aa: CASSRDSQPQHF
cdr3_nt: TGTGCCAGCAGCCGGGACAGTCAGCCCCAGCATTTT

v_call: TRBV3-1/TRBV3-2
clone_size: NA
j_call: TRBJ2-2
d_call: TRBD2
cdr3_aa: CASSNRLRGVSGELFF
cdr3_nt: TGTGCCAGCAGCAACCGTCTCCGGGGGGTTTCCGGGGAGCTGTTTTTT

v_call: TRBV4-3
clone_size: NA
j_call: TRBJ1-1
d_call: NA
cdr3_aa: CASSQEVGRPNTEAFF
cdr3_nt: TGCGCCAGCAGCCAAGAGGTTGGCAGGCCGAACACTGAAGCTTTCTTT

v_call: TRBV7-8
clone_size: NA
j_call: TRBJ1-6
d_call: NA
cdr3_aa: CASSLEAGGRSPLHF
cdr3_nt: TGTGCCAGCAGCTTAGAAGCGGGGGGACGTTCACCCCTCCACTTT

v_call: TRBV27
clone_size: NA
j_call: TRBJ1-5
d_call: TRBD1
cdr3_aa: CASRDGQGSYSNQPQHF
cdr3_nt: TGTGCCAGCAGGGATGGACAGGGGTCATATAGCAATCAGCCCCAGCATTTT

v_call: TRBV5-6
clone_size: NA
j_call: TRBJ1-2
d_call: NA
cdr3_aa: CASSPSNYGYTF
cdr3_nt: TGTGCCAGCAGCCCTTCCAACTATGGCTACACCTTC

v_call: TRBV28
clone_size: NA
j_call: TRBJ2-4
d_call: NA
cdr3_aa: CASNLSGAAKNIQYF
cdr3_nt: TGTGCCAGCAACCTTTCAGGGGCCGCCAAAAACATTCAGTACTTC

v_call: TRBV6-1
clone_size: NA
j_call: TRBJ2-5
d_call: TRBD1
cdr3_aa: CASSAGTAPGRETQYF
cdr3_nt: TGTGCCAGCAGTGCCGGGACAGCCCCGGGGAGAGAGACCCAGTACTTC

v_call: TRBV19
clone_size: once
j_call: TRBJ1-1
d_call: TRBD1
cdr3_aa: CASNLRQGGGAEAFF
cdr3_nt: TGTGCCAGTAACCTTAGACAGGGAGGTGGAGCTGAAGCTTTCTTT

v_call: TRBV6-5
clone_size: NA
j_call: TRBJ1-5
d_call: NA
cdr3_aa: CASTQGGNQPQHF
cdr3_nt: TGTGCCAGCACCCAGGGCGGCAATCAGCCCCAGCATTTT

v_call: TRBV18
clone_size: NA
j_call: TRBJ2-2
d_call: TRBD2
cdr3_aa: CASSPRLAGVTGELFF
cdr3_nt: TGTGCCAGCTCACCTCGTCTAGCGGGAGTCACCGGGGAGCTGTTTTTT

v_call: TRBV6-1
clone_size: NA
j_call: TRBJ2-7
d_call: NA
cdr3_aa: CASREGAFYVGQYF
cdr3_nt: TGTGCCAGCAGGGAAGGGGCCTTCTACGTCGGGCAGTACTTC

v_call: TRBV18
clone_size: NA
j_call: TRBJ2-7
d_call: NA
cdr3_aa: CASSPGRVTYEQYF
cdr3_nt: TGTGCCAGCTCACCCGGGCGGGTCACCTACGAGCAGTACTTC